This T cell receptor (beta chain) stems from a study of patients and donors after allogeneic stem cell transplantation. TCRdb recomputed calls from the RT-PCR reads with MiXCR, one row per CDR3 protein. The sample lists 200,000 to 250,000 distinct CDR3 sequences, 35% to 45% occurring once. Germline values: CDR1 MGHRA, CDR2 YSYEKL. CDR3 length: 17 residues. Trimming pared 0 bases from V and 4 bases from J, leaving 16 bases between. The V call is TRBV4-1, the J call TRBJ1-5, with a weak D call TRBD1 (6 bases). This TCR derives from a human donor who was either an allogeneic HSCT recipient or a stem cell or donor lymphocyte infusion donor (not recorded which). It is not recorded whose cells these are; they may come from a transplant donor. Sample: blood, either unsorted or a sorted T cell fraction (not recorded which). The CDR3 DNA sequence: TGCGCCAGCAGCCAAGATTTTGGGGAGGGGGTTAATCAGCCCCAGCATTTT. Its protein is CASSQDFGEGVNQPQHF.